One sample yielded the 17 T cell receptor beta chains listed below, sequenced in a study of radiation and T cells in renal cell carcinoma (TCRdb year 2020). The time point label of this sample denotes: baseline pretreatment blood. This specimen's treatment or condition label, interpreted: 15 Gy SBRT to primary tumor, nephrectomy 4 weeks later. The protocol used for the library was the immunoSEQ multiplex PCR assay. TCRdb mirrors the immuneACCESS table, restricted to in-frame sequences. Some clones are absent from its copies; in checked studies, under half trace to an unresolved V gene, and the reason for the others is unknown. In this sample the table shows about 50,000 clones, roughly 80% of which occur a single time. The ten largest clones take up 31% of the sample. This material consisted of blood, taken from a patient whose treatment included radiotherapy and nephrectomy. These receptors all stem from a woman between 65 and 79 years old with renal cell carcinoma.

The V call is TRBV13, the J call TRBJ1-4, with TRBD1 matching over 8 bases. Germline lookup yields CDR1 PRHDT and CDR2 FYEKMQ (reference sequence). The junction had 3 bases not matched to a gene; V was cut back by 5 bases and J by 4 bases. This CDR3 comprises 14 residues. This CDR3 reads CASSPDRDNEKLFF. CDR3 coding DNA: TGTGCCAGCAGCCCGGACAGGGATAATGAAAAACTGTTTTTT.

This clone turned up a few times. The V call is TRBV5-1, the J call TRBJ1-1; no definite D call. Germline CDR1 and CDR2: SGHRS and YFSETQ. The length of the CDR3 is 12 residues. V was cut by 5 bases and J by 2 bases, with 7 bases left in between. The CDR3 region is CASREQNTEAFF. The CDR3 region has the DNA TGCGCCAGCAGGGAACAAAACACTGAAGCTTTCTTT.

The chain couples TRBV5-1 to TRBJ1-2; TRBD1 matches 7 bases. Trimming removed 1 base from V and 4 bases from J; junction bases left unmatched: 4. The CDR3 spans 14 residues. Looked up from germline, CDR1 is SGHRS and CDR2 is YFSETQ. The CDR3 reads CASSLTGEGYGYTF. CDR3 in DNA: TGCGCCAGCAGCTTGACAGGGGAAGGCTATGGCTACACCTTC. The whole variable domain, filled in from reference TRBV5-1 and TRBJ1-2, reads KAGVTQTPRYLIKTRGQQVTLSCSPISGHRSVSWYQQTPGQGLQFLFEYFSETQRNKGNFPGRFSGRQFSNSRSEMNVSTLELGDSALYLCASSLTGEGYGYTFGSGTRLTVV.

This clone occurred once. Here the CDR3 reads CASSRPGQRGEFF. The CDR3 DNA follows: TGTGCCAGCAGCCGCCCGGGACAGCGAGGGGAGTTCTTC. This rearrangement joins TRBV5-6 to TRBJ2-1, with 7 nucleotides matching TRBD1. The CDR3 extends over 13 amino acids. The V segment lost 4 bases and the J segment 14 bases; nucleotides outside the gene matches: 12. The germline V gene encodes CDR1 SGHDT and CDR2 YYEEEE.

The rearrangement uses TRBV11-2 and TRBJ2-7, with a possible D match to TRBD1 (5 bases). Deletions cut 4 bases from V and 9 bases from J, with 16 bases between. The CDR3 totals 13 residues. Germline V gives CDR1 SGHAT, CDR2 FQNNGV. The CDR3 reads CASSSSDRSGQYF. For the CDR3, the DNA is TGTGCCAGCAGCTCCTCCGACAGATCTGGGCAGTACTTC.

The chain is built from TRBV5-1 and TRBJ2-5; D is undetermined. The germline V gene has CDR1 SGHRS and CDR2 YFSETQ. The CDR3 spans 16 residues. V was cut by 1 base and J by 0 bases, with 13 bases left in between. For the CDR3, the DNA is TGCGCCAGCAGCTTGATGCCATATGAGTACCAAGAGACCCAGTACTTC. This encodes CASSLMPYEYQETQYF.

This chain uses TRBV5-1 with TRBJ2-3; D ambiguous. Looked up from germline, CDR1 is SGHRS and CDR2 is YFSETQ. The CDR3 extends over 13 amino acids. V was shortened by 4 bases and J by 1 base, with 7 bases between the two germline ends. Here the CDR3 reads CASSVAGTDTQYF. Written as DNA, the CDR3 is TGCGCCAGCAGCGTTGCAGGCACAGATACGCAGTATTTT.

This clone is medium-sized (0.01 to 0.1%) by share. The J gene is TRBJ2-2, the V gene TRBV5-4; the match to TRBD2 covers 9 bases. The CDR3 totals 16 residues. Looked up from germline, CDR1 is SGHNT and CDR2 is YYREEE (reference sequence). J lost 6 bases, V lost 0 bases, and 6 bases had no gene match. The DNA of the CDR3 is TGTGCCAGCAGCTTGGCCCGTCTAGCGGGGTCCGGGGAGCTGTTTTTT. It translates to CASSLARLAGSGELFF.

The chain couples TRBV30 to TRBJ1-2; D unresolved. V was cut by 0 bases and J by 7 bases, with 9 bases left in between. Germline V lookup: CDR1 GTSNPN, CDR2 SVGIG (reference sequence). The CDR3 extends over 12 amino acids. This CDR3 reads CAWSVQYGGYTF. In DNA, the CDR3 is TGTGCCTGGAGTGTACAGTACGGTGGCTACACCTTC.

The chain is built from TRBV4-1 and TRBJ2-3; 7 bases match TRBD2. Germline CDR1 is MGHRA and CDR2 is YSYEKL. The V gene end was trimmed by 1 base and the J gene end by 0 bases; junction bases not matched to a gene: 10. This CDR3 contains 18 residues. This CDR3 is CASSQGSGGQRSTDTQYF. As DNA, the CDR3 is TGCGCCAGCAGCCAAGGATCGGGGGGTCAGAGGAGCACAGATACGCAGTATTTT.

The chain uses TRBV2 and TRBJ2-5; D remains ambiguous. The CDR3 contains 14 residues. The germline V gene has CDR1 SNHLY and CDR2 FYNNEI. V was shortened by 4 bases and J by 1 base, with 10 bases between the two germline ends. This CDR3 reads CASSGWVPQETQYF. The CDR3 nucleotides are TGTGCCAGCAGTGGCTGGGTCCCCCAAGAGACCCAGTACTTC.

This chain joins TRBV10-2 and TRBJ2-7; no definite D call. The CDR3 is 11 residues long. The V and J ends lost 3 bases and 4 bases respectively, with 4 bases between them. The germline V gene encodes CDR1 WSHSY and CDR2 SAAADI. The CDR3 sequence: CASSEGYEQYF. CDR3 bases: TGCGCCAGCAGTGAAGGTTACGAGCAGTACTTC.

This clone was observed a single time. The chain employs TRBV5-6 and TRBJ2-1; D unclear. V was trimmed by 4 bases and J by 4 bases, leaving 9 bases between them. Germline CDR1 reads SGHDT; CDR2 reads YYEEEE. The CDR3 has 13 residues. The CDR3 loop reads CASSPWGYNEQFF. For the CDR3, the DNA is TGTGCCAGCAGCCCTTGGGGATACAATGAGCAGTTCTTC.

The rearrangement uses TRBV19 and TRBJ2-6; 10 positions match TRBD1. Germline V gives CDR1 LNHDA, CDR2 SQIVND (reference sequence). V dropped 5 bases and J dropped 1; count of bases not matched to a gene: 11. The CDR3 runs to 19 residues. CDR3 sequence reads: CASSVTGGEVQSGANVLTF. DNA of the CDR3: TGTGCCAGTAGTGTGACAGGGGGCGAGGTTCAGTCTGGGGCCAACGTCCTGACTTTC.

V and J are TRBV7-9 and TRBJ2-7; D is uncertain. V lost 5 bases and J 3 bases, leaving 14 bases between the germline ends. The length of the CDR3 is 14 residues. The V gene's germline CDR1 is SEHNR and CDR2 FQNEAQ (reference sequence). The CDR3 DNA is TGTGCCAGCAGCGCGCTAAGGAAGAGCTACGAGCAGTACTTC. Its protein is CASSALRKSYEQYF.

CDR3 loop: CASSLQDNEQFF. The CDR3 region has the DNA TGTGCCAGCAGTCTACAAGACAATGAGCAGTTCTTC. The chain uses TRBV11-1 and TRBJ2-1; D ambiguous. Trimming shortened V by 6 bases and J by 5 bases, and 8 bases separated the two germline ends. The CDR3 is 12 amino acids. The germline V gene has CDR1 SGHAT and CDR2 FQDESV (reference sequence).

This chain joins TRBV9 and TRBJ1-6; the match to TRBD1 covers 7 bases. CDR1 and CDR2 from the germline V gene are SGDLS and YYNGEE. The ends lost 2 bases at V and 3 bases at J; junction bases unmatched: 2. CDR3 size: 15 residues. The CDR3 sequence: CASSVGTVYNSPLHF. The CDR3 DNA is TGTGCCAGCAGCGTGGGGACAGTCTATAATTCACCCCTCCACTTT.